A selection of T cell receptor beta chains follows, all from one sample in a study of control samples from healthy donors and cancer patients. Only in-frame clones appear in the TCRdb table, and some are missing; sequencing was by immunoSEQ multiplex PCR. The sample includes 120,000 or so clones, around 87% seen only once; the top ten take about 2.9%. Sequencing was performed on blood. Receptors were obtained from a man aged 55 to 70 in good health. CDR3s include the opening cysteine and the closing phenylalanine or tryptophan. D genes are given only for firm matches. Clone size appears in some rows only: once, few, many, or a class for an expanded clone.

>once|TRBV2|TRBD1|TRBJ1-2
TGTGCCAGCAGTGAGGCCCAGGGGCAGGGGGCATCTGGCTACACCTTC
CASSEAQGQGASGYTF
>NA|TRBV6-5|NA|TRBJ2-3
TGTGCCAGCAGTTACGAGAGGGCCGCCGGTACGCAGTATTTT
CASSYERAAGTQYF
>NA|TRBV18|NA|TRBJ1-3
TGTGCCAGCTCAAAAGCCGGGACCTCTGGAAACACCATATATTTT
CASSKAGTSGNTIYF
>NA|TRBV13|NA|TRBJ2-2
TGTGCCAGCAACTACAGGGCCCTGGACGCCGGGGAGCTGTTTTTT
CASNYRALDAGELFF
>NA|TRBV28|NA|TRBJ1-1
TGTGCCAGCCAAAGTGGATACACTGAAGCTTTCTTT
CASQSGYTEAFF
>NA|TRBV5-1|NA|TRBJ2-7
TGCGCCAGCAGCTACGACCGGCTCGAGCAGTACTTC
CASSYDRLEQYF
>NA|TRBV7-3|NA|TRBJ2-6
TGTGCCAGCAGCACGCAACAGTCTGGGGCCAACGTCCTGACTTTC
CASSTQQSGANVLTF
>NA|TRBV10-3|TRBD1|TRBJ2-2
TGTGCCATCCGCCCTGGGACAGGGGCGGTCGGGGAGCTGTTTTTT
CAIRPGTGAVGELFF
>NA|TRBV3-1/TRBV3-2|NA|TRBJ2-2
TGTGCCAGCAGCCATTCAGTGATCGGGGAGCTGTTTTTT
CASSHSVIGELFF
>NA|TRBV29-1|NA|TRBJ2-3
TGCAGCGTTGGTTCCCCCCAAGTATCGATCACAGATACGCAGTATTTT
CSVGSPQVSITDTQYF
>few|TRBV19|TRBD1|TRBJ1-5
TGTGCCAGTAATTCGGACAGGGGGAGGGAGCCCCAGCATTTT
CASNSDRGREPQHF
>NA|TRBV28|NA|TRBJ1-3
TGTGCCAGCACCGCCGGGACGGATGGAAACACCATATATTTT
CASTAGTDGNTIYF
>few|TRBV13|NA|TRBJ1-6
TGTGCCAGCAGCTCTAGACCCACAGGGAGACTCAGCTCCTATAATTCACCCCTCCACTTT
CASSSRPTGRLSSYNSPLHF
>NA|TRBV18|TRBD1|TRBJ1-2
TGTGCCAGCTCACCGGATCGACAGGGGGCGAATGGCTACACCTTC
CASSPDRQGANGYTF
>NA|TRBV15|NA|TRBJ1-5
TGTGCCACCAGCAAAGGGGGGAATCAGCCCCAGCATTTT
CATSKGGNQPQHF
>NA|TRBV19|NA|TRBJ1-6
TGTGCCAGTAGTATGGACACTCATAATTCACCCCTCCACTTT
CASSMDTHNSPLHF
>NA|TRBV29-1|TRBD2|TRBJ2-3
TGCAGCGCCGGCGGGGGGGCGAAAGATACGCAGTATTTT
CSAGGGAKDTQYF
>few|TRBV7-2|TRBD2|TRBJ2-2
TGTGCCAGCAGCTTAGCGCAGACTAGCATTCCCGGGGAGCTGTTTTTT
CASSLAQTSIPGELFF
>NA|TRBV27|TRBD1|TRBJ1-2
TGTGCCAGCAGTCCAAACTCCGGGACAGGGGCCTCCTACACCTTC
CASSPNSGTGASYTF
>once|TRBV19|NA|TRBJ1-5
TGTGCCAGTAGTATCCCTGGGGGGGCTGAACAGCCCCAGCATTTT
CASSIPGGAEQPQHF
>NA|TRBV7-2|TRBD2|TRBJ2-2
TGTGCCAGCAGCAGGGCGACTAGCGGGGGGGCCGGGGAGCTGTTTTTT
CASSRATSGGAGELFF
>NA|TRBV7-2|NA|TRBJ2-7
TGTGCCAGCAGCTTGAGCTCCTACGAGCAGTACTTC
CASSLSSYEQYF
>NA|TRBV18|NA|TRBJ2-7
TGTGCCAGCTCACCCTTCCACCTTCGACAGGTCGGCACGGAAGCCCTCTACGAGCAGTACTTC
CASSPFHLRQVGTEALYEQYF
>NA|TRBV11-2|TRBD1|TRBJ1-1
TGTGCCAGCAGGCCCAGACAGGGTATGAACACTGAAGCTTTCTTT
CASRPRQGMNTEAFF
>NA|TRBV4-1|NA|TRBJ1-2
TGCGCCAGCAGCCAGCAAGAAGGACAGTTATACGGCTACACCTTC
CASSQQEGQLYGYTF
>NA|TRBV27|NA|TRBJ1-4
TGTGCCAGCAGTTATACCCTCCGGGACGCAACTAATGAAAAACTGTTTTTT
CASSYTLRDATNEKLFF
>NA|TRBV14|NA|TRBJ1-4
TGTGCCAGCAGTCCCGGGACGGGGGAAAAACTGTTTTTT
CASSPGTGEKLFF
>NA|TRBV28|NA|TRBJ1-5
TGTGCCAGCAGTTTAGTACAGGGTGATCAGCCCCAGCATTTT
CASSLVQGDQPQHF
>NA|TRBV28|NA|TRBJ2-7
TGTGCCAGCAGTTTCTCACCTTCCTACGAGCAGTACTTC
CASSFSPSYEQYF
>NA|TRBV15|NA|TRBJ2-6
TGTGCCACCAGCAGAGCAGGGGTGGGGGCCAACGTCCTGACTTTC
CATSRAGVGANVLTF
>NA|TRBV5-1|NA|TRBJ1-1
TGCGCCAGCAGCTGGTACACAGTGAACACTGAAGCTTTCTTT
CASSWYTVNTEAFF
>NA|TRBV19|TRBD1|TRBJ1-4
TGTGCCAGCGAGGGACAGTCTAATGAAAAACTGTTTTTT
CASEGQSNEKLFF
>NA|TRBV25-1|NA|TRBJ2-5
TGTGCCAGCAGCTGGCAAGAGACCCAGTACTTC
CASSWQETQYF
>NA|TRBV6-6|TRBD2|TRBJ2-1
TGTGCCAGCCATAGTAGCGGGCGCAACAATGAGCAGTTCTTC
CASHSSGRNNEQFF
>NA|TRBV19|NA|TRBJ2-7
TGTGCCAGTAGTATCCAGGTCCAATCCTACGAGCAGTACTTC
CASSIQVQSYEQYF
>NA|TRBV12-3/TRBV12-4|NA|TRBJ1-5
TGTGCCAGTTGTCTTCAGGGAAACCAGCCCCAGCATTTT
CASCLQGNQPQHF
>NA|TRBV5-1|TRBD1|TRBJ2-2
TGCGCCAGCCGGGACAGATTAAACACCGGGGAGCTGTTTTTT
CASRDRLNTGELFF
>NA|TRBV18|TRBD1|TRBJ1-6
TGTGCCAGCTCAGCCTCCCGGGACAGGGGGAGACCCCTCCACTTT
CASSASRDRGRPLHF
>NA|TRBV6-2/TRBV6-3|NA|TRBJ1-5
TGTGCCAGCAGTCCCGGCAGGCCGGACGGCAATCAGCCCCAGCATTTT
CASSPGRPDGNQPQHF
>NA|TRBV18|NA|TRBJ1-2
TGTGCCAGCTCACCTGGGGGACGTTCCAGCTACACCTTC
CASSPGGRSSYTF
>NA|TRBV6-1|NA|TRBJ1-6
TGTGCCAGCAGTGAAGGGGCAGCAGTAAATTCACCCCTCCACTTT
CASSEGAAVNSPLHF
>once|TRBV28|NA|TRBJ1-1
TGTGCCAGCAGGAGGTTAACTGAAGCTTTCTTT
CASRRLTEAFF
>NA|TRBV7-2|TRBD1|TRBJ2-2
TGTGCCAGCAGCTTTGAGGGGGCGCTGAACACCGGGGAGCTGTTTTTT
CASSFEGALNTGELFF
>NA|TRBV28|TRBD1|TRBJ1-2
TGTGCCAGCAGCTCCTGGACAGGGGAAGTTAGGGGCTACACCTTC
CASSSWTGEVRGYTF
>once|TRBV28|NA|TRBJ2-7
TGTGCCAGCAGTTTGCGAGGGGTCGGCAGCTACGAGCAGTACTTC
CASSLRGVGSYEQYF
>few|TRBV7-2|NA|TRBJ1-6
TGTGCCAGCAGCCTAGAGGGGGGGGTTGGATCACCCCTCCACTTT
CASSLEGGVGSPLHF
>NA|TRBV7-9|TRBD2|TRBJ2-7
TGTGCCAGCACCTATAGCGGGGGGGGCGTCGAGCAGTACTTC
CASTYSGGGVEQYF
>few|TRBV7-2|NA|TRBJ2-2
TGTGCCAGCAGCCCCACGCAACTCTACACCGGGGAGCTGTTTTTT
CASSPTQLYTGELFF
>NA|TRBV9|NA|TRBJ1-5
TGTGCCAGCAGCGTAGATCCGGATAGCAATCAGCCCCAGCATTTT
CASSVDPDSNQPQHF
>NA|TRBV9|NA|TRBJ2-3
TGTGCCAGCAGCCCATTTCAGACCACTAGCACAGATACGCAGTATTTT
CASSPFQTTSTDTQYF
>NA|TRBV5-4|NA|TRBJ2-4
TGTGCCAGCAGCTTGGGGGGGGCGTCCTACATTCAGTACTTC
CASSLGGASYIQYF
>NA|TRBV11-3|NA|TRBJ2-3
TGTGCCAGCAGCTTAGATGGGAATACAGGGAGCACAGATACGCAGTATTTT
CASSLDGNTGSTDTQYF
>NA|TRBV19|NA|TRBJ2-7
TGTGCCAGTAGCTGGAGAGCGGACTACGAGCAGTACTTC
CASSWRADYEQYF
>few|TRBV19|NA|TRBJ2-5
TGTGCCAGTACGGGGACTCGGGGGGAGACCCAGTACTTC
CASTGTRGETQYF
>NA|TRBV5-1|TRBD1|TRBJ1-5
TGCGCCAGCAGCCTGACAGGGCTCAATCAGCCCCAGCATTTT
CASSLTGLNQPQHF